This passage covers 23 T cell receptor beta chains from one sample sequenced in a study of T cells after yellow fever vaccination. MiXCR was run by TCRdb on the 5' RACE reads, yielding one entry per CDR3 protein. Here the sample spans roughly 340,000 distinct CDR3 sequences, over 8% being singletons. Source: PBMCs, taken on the day of the first yellow fever vaccination. The receptors were gathered from a man between 18 and 35 years old who received the YFV17D yellow fever vaccine.

This clonotype showed up just a few times. The gene calls are TRBV28 and TRBJ1-2, with TRBD1 matching over 8 bases. The CDR3 is made up of 19 amino acids. The junction had 23 bases not matched to a gene; V was cut back by 6 bases and J by 5 bases. Germline V gives CDR1 MDHEN, CDR2 SYDVKM. Written as DNA, the CDR3 is TGTGCCAGCAGCTCTATTGTGGCCCGGGACAGGATCTATATTTATGGCTACACCTTC. It is translated as CASSSIVARDRIYIYGYTF.

The sample holds many counts of this clonotype. This chain connects TRBV5-1 to TRBJ1-4; D is undetermined. Germline CDR1 and CDR2: SGHRS and YFSETQ. This CDR3 is built from 15 residues. The V gene lost 0 bases and the J gene lost 2 bases, with 8 bases spanning the gap. The CDR3 region has the DNA TGCGCCAGCAGCTTGGCCGGATCGACTAATGAAAAACTGTTTTTT. Protein: CASSLAGSTNEKLFF.

This clonotype showed up just a few times. V usage is TRBV5-1 and J usage is TRBJ2-5, with D tentatively TRBD1 (7 bases). V lost 0 bases and J 0 bases, leaving 12 bases between the germline ends. CDR3 length equals 16 residues. The germline gives CDR1 SGHRS, CDR2 YFSETQ. Written as DNA, the CDR3 is TGCGCCAGCAGCTTGGGGCCAGGGGGGTACCAAGAGACCCAGTACTTC. Amino acid sequence: CASSLGPGGYQETQYF.

In its sample, this clonotype was seen a few times. The chain links TRBV6-5 to TRBJ1-2; maybe TRBD1 (5 bases). In germline, CDR1 is MNHEY, CDR2 SVGAGI. CDR3 length: 14 amino acids. The V gene lost 4 bases and the J gene lost 4 bases, with 13 bases spanning the gap. The CDR3 loop reads CASSLYRGTYGYTF. The CDR3 nucleotides are TGTGCCAGCAGTTTGTACCGGGGCACCTATGGCTACACCTTC.

This clonotype came up a few times. V and J are TRBV20-1 and TRBJ1-2, with 10 bases that match TRBD1. The CDR3 consists of 13 residues. Germline lookup yields CDR1 DFQATT and CDR2 SNEGSKA (reference sequence). V gave up 5 bases and J gave up 8 bases; unmatched junction bases: 8. The CDR3 region is CSAEPGTGDGYTF. The CDR3 DNA reads TGCAGTGCTGAACCCGGGACAGGGGACGGCTACACCTTC.

The V and J genes are TRBV9 and TRBJ2-5, with a weak D call TRBD1 (5 bases). Germline V CDR1 and CDR2: SGDLS, YYNGEE. V lost 0 bases and J 5 bases, leaving 11 bases between the germline ends. The CDR3 sequence is 14 residues long. CDR3 sequence (DNA): TGTGCCAGCAGCGTAGAAGGGGATCGGGAGACCCAGTACTTC. This gives the protein CASSVEGDRETQYF.

In this sample, this clonotype turned up a few times. The V and J genes are TRBV7-8 and TRBJ1-4, with 7 bases matching TRBD1. J gave up 4 bases and V 1 base, and 9 bases lay outside the gene matches. Per the germline V gene, CDR1 is SGHVS and CDR2 is FQNEAQ. The CDR3 covers 17 residues. CDR3 loop: CASSLVGRGWGNEKLFF. In nucleotides, the CDR3 is TGTGCCAGCAGCTTAGTTGGCAGGGGGTGGGGTAATGAAAAACTGTTTTTT.

This clonotype was seen only once. This chain links TRBV13 with TRBJ1-2; D is uncertain. The germline CDR1 and CDR2 sequences are PRHDT and FYEKMQ (reference sequence). V dropped 1 base and J dropped 0 bases, with 9 bases sitting between them. The CDR3 is 15 residues long. The CDR3 reads CASSLETAPNYGYTF. The DNA for the CDR3 is TGTGCCAGCAGCTTAGAAACAGCCCCTAACTATGGCTACACCTTC.

This clonotype has at least ten counts. The chain uses TRBV7-6 and TRBJ2-6, with 8 bases matching TRBD1. The ends lost 3 bases at V and 2 bases at J; junction bases unmatched: 0. Germline CDR1 SGHVS, CDR2 FNYEAQ. This CDR3 has 15 amino acids. Written as DNA, the CDR3 is TGTGCCAGCAGCTTGACAGGGGCTGGGGCCAACGTCCTGACTTTC. As protein: CASSLTGAGANVLTF.

The gene calls are TRBV7-9 and TRBJ1-5; 7 bases are shared with TRBD1. V gave up 4 bases and J gave up 7 bases; unmatched junction bases: 7. Germline-derived CDR1 and CDR2 are SEHNR and FQNEAQ (reference sequence). The CDR3 is made up of 14 amino acids. The CDR3 coding sequence is TGTGCCAGCAGCTCAGGGGGTGGAGGCCAGCCCCAGCATTTT. This sequence encodes CASSSGGGGQPQHF.

This clonotype was seen ten or more times. CDR3 protein: CASSLVGMGLLTGELFF. CDR3 nucleotides: TGTGCCAGCAGCTTAGTAGGAATGGGACTCCTCACCGGGGAGCTGTTTTTT. This chain uses TRBV7-2 with TRBJ2-2, with D perhaps TRBD2 (6 bases). V lost 1 base to trimming and J lost 4 bases, with 16 bases between them. CDR3 length: 17 amino acids. Looked up from germline, CDR1 is SGHTA and CDR2 is FQGNSA.

As DNA, the CDR3 is TGCAGCGTTCAGGCCCCAAGACCTCCGAACACTGAAGCTTTCTTT. Translation gives CSVQAPRPPNTEAFF. The J gene is TRBJ1-1, the V gene TRBV29-1, with unresolved D. Germline V gives CDR1 SQVTM, CDR2 ANQGSEA. This CDR3 has 15 residues. With 5 bases removed from V and 1 base from J, the gap between germline ends came to 17 bases.

The V gene is TRBV12-3 or TRBV12-4, the J gene TRBJ2-1; D call uncertain. The CDR3 loop spans 13 amino acids. Trimming pared 3 bases from V and 4 bases from J, leaving 7 bases between. The CDR3 DNA is TGTGCCAGCAGTTTCAGTGGGTACAATGAGCAGTTCTTC. Its protein product is CASSFSGYNEQFF.

This clonotype was detected only a few times. The genes are TRBV20-1 and TRBJ2-2; 11 nucleotides align to TRBD1. The V and J ends lost 6 bases and 6 bases, in that order; junction bases with no gene match: 6. The CDR3 consists of 14 residues. Germline-derived CDR1 and CDR2 are DFQATT and SNEGSKA (reference sequence). CDR3 residues: CSAGQGDRAGELFF. The CDR3 DNA reads TGCAGTGCGGGACAGGGGGACAGGGCCGGGGAGCTGTTTTTT.

The chain joins TRBV28 to TRBJ2-3, with unresolved D. The CDR3 length is 12 residues. Germline V gives CDR1 MDHEN, CDR2 SYDVKM. Between the trimmed V and J ends, which lost 6 bases and 2 bases, there was a span of 6 bases. CDR3 bases: TGTGCCAGCAGCGCTGTCACAGATACGCAGTATTTT. Residues: CASSAVTDTQYF.

The CDR3 protein is CASSWATRTQYF. DNA of the CDR3: TGTGCCAGCAGCTGGGCCACCCGGACCCAGTACTTC. The chain is built from TRBV7-2 and TRBJ2-5; D call uncertain. CDR1 and CDR2 (germline): SGHTA, FQGNSA. Between the trimmed V and J ends, which lost 4 bases and 7 bases, there was a span of 10 bases. The CDR3 sequence is 12 residues long.

This clonotype was found a few times. The rearrangement uses TRBV6-6 and TRBJ1-1; 7 nucleotides align to TRBD1. This CDR3 is 13 amino acids long. Trimming cost V 2 bases and J 7 bases; bases outside gene matches: 4. CDR1 is MNHNY, CDR2 SVGAGI, per germline (reference sequence). As DNA, the CDR3 is TGTGCCAGCAGTTACGGACAGGTACATGAAGCTTTCTTT. It yields the protein CASSYGQVHEAFF.

This clonotype was counted a few times. This rearrangement joins TRBV25-1 to TRBJ2-7, with D perhaps matching TRBD1 (7 bases). The CDR3 totals 15 residues. Trimming removed 9 bases from V and 0 bases from J, with 18 bases in between. Germline CDR1 and CDR2: MGHDK and SYGVNS. The CDR3 nucleotides read TGTGCCAGTCCACCGGAGGGGGCATCCTCCTACGAGCAGTACTTC. Translation: CASPPEGASSYEQYF.

This clonotype was seen only a few times. One end of the junction is discordant with germline, which a read error may explain. The chain carries TRBV6-6 and TRBJ1-4, with TRBD1 as a possible D gene (6 bases). CDR1 is MNHNY, CDR2 SVGAGI, per germline (reference sequence). The CDR3 runs 11 residues. CDR3 region: CASSYSGHPTF. The CDR3 nucleotides read TGTGCCAGCAGTTACTCGGGACACCCAACCTTT.

This clonotype was seen ten or more times. The rearrangement joins TRBV20-1 to TRBJ2-5, with TRBD2 as a possible D gene (6 bases). V dropped 0 bases and J dropped 2 bases, with 13 bases sitting between them. The CDR3 sequence is 15 residues long. Germline lookup yields CDR1 DFQATT and CDR2 SNEGSKA (reference sequence). The CDR3 DNA follows: TGCAGTGCTAGAGATGTGCAGGGAGGTCAAGAGACCCAGTACTTC. The encoded protein is CSARDVQGGQETQYF.

This clonotype was found many times. The chain carries TRBV7-9 and TRBJ2-5, with 7 bases lining up with TRBD1. Germline-derived CDR1 and CDR2 are SEHNR and FQNEAQ (reference sequence). V lost 3 bases and J lost 5; bases outside the gene matches: 12. This CDR3 comprises 16 residues. The CDR3 here is CASSFPPTGQKETQYF. CDR3 DNA: TGTGCCAGCAGCTTTCCCCCGACAGGGCAAAAGGAGACCCAGTACTTC.

J is TRBJ2-7 and V is TRBV12-3 or TRBV12-4, with 8 bases aligning to TRBD1. After removal of 6 bases from V and 4 bases from J, the junction contained 2 bases not matched to a gene. This CDR3 contains 12 residues. CDR3 sequence (DNA): TGTGCCAGCAGAGGACAGGGTTACGAGCAGTACGTC. It translates to CASRGQGYEQYV.

The chain uses TRBV20-1 and TRBJ2-7, with 7 nucleotides matching TRBD1. V was clipped by 0 bases and J by 6 bases; unmatched bases: 14. This CDR3 spans 16 amino acids. CDR1 is DFQATT, CDR2 SNEGSKA, per germline (reference sequence). CDR3 DNA sequence: TGCAGTGCTAGAGATCGAGGAGACAGGGATGTCTCCGAGCAGTACGTC. Amino acid sequence: CSARDRGDRDVSEQYV.